The text below deals with one T cell receptor beta chain. This specimen belongs to a study of blood T cell repertoires in COVID-19. Study context: COVID-19 samples collected from the United States, Italy and Spain covered acute and convalescent phases. From T cells, B-cell-depleted T cells, or PBMCs came the material, which was cDNA or gDNA.

The junction had 5 bases not matched to a gene; V was cut back by 0 bases and J by 4 bases. This CDR3 region has 15 residues. In germline, CDR1 is SGHVS, CDR2 FQNEAQ. Participants were aged about 18 to 90 years, lived in 24 US areas, and enrolled virtually. Two negative PCRs, clearance, or symptom resolution were required of recovered Cohort 3 donors. The method was immunoSEQ multiplex PCR; TCRdb's version includes in-frame clones alone and lacks a portion of them. The sample holds approximately 300,000 clones; roughly 85% are singletons and the top ten take 3.5% to 5.5%. The clonotype was recovered from a woman aged 25-40 years who had recovered from COVID-19. The sample taken for sequencing was PBMCs or T cells enriched from blood (not recorded which). The chain links TRBV7-8 to TRBJ1-2; TRBD1 agrees at 7 bases. This chain's CDR3 is CASSLAGGLGYGYTF. CDR3 nucleotide sequence: TGTGCCAGCAGCTTAGCAGGGGGCCTGGGCTATGGCTACACCTTC.